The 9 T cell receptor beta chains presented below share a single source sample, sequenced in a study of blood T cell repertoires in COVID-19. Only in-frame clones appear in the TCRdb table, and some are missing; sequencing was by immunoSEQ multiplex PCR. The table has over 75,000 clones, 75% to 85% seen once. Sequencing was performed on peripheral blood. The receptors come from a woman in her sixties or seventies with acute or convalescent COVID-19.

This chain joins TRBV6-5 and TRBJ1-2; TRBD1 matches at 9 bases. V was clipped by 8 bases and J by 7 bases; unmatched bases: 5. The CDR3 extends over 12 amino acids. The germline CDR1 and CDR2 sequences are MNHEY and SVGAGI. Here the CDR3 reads CASLDRGSGYTF. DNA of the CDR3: TGTGCCAGCCTGGACAGGGGAAGTGGCTACACCTTC.

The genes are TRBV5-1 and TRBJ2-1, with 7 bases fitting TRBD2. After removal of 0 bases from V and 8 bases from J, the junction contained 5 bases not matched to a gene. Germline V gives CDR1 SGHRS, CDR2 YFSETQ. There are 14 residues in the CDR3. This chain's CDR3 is CASSLGLASDEQFF. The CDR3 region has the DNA TGCGCCAGCAGCTTGGGACTAGCATCCGATGAGCAGTTCTTC.

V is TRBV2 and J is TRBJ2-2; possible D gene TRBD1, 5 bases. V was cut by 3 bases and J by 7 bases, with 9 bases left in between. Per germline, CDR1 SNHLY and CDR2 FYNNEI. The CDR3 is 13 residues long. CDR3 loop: CASSDLGVGELFF. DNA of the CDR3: TGTGCCAGCAGTGACTTAGGGGTCGGGGAGCTGTTTTTT.

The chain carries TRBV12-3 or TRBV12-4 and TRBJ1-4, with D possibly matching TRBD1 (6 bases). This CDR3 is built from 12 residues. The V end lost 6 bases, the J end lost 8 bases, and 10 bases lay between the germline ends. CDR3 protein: CASSRGTEKLFF. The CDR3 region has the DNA TGTGCCAGCAGCAGGGGAACCGAAAAACTGTTTTTT.

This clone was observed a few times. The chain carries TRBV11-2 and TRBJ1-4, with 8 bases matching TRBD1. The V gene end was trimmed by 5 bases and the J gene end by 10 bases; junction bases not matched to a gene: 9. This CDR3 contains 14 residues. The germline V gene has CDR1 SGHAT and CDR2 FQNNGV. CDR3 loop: CASSTGQGGGKLFF. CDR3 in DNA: TGTGCCAGCAGCACCGGACAGGGAGGCGGAAAACTGTTTTTT.

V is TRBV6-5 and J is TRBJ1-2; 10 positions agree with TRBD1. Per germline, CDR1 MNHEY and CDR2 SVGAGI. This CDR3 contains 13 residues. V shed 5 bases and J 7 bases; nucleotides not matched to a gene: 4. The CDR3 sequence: CASSPTGGIGYTF. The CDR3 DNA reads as TGTGCCAGCAGTCCGACAGGGGGCATTGGCTACACCTTC.

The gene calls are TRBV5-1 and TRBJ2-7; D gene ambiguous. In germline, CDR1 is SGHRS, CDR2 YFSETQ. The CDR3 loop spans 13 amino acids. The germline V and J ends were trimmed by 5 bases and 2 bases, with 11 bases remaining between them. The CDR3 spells CASRYPGTYEQYF. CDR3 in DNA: TGCGCCAGCAGATATCCCGGTACCTACGAGCAGTACTTC.

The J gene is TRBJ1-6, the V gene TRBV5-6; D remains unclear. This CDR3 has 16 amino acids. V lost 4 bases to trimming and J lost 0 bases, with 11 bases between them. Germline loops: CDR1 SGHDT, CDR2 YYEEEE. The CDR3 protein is CASSVSSSSYNSPLHF. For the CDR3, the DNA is TGTGCCAGCAGCGTGAGCTCGAGCTCCTATAATTCACCCCTCCACTTT.

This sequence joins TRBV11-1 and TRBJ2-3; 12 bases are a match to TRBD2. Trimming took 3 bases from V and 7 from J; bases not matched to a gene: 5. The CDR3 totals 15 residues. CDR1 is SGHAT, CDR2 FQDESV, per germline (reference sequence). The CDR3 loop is CASSFGTSGGNTQYF. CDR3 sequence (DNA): TGTGCCAGCAGCTTTGGAACTAGCGGGGGGAATACGCAGTATTTT. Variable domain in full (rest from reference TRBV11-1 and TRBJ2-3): EAEVAQSPRYKITEKSQAVAFWCDPISGHATLYWYRQILGQGPELLVQFQDESVVDDSQLPKDRFSAERLKGVDSTLKIQPAELGDSAMYLCASSFGTSGGNTQYFGPGTRLTVL.